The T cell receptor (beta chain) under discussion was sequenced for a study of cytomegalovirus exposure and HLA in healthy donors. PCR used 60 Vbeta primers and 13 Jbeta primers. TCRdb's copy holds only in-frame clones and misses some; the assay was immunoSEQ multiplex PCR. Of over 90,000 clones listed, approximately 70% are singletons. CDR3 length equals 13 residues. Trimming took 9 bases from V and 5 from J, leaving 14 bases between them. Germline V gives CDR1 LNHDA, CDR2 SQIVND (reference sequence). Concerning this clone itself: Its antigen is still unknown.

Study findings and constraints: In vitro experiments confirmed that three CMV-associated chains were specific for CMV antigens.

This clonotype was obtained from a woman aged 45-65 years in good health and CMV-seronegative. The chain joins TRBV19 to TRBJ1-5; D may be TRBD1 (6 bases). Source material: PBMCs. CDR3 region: CASRGFSYQPQHF. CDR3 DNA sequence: TGTGCCAGCAGGGGTTTTTCGTATCAGCCCCAGCATTTT.